This TCR beta chain is drawn from a study of OX40 agonist ivuxolimab in advanced cancers. Turning to the study itself: The patients received agonistic anti-OX40 (CD134) antibody ivuxolimab. Study-level results: There were, on average, more expanded clones in CD8+ T cells than in CD4+. Expansion of clones was among the lowest in partial responders at 0.1-3.0 mg/kg.

Repertoires were generated with immunoSEQ multiplex PCR, while TCRdb's copy carries only in-frame clones and drops some. The table has over 60,000 clones, over 75% seen once. Blood got drawn at baseline, again on cycle 4 day 1, and then on cycle 7 day 1. Per the germline V gene, CDR1 is SNHLY and CDR2 is FYNNEI. Germline trimming cut 2 bases from V and 8 bases from J; bases unmatched to any gene: 7. CDR3 length equals 15 residues. Regarding this clone: The antigen is undetermined.

The sample was CD4+ or CD8+ T cells sorted from blood, taken in a trial of the OX40 agonist ivuxolimab. This chain links TRBV2 with TRBJ1-4; 8 nucleotides match TRBD1. The origin of this receptor is an adult with an advanced solid tumor such as melanoma, head and neck, liver or kidney cancer. The CDR3 DNA is TGTGCCAGCAGTGAACGCAGGGGGCTGTTCGAAAAACTGTTTTTT. Encoded protein: CASSERRGLFEKLFF.